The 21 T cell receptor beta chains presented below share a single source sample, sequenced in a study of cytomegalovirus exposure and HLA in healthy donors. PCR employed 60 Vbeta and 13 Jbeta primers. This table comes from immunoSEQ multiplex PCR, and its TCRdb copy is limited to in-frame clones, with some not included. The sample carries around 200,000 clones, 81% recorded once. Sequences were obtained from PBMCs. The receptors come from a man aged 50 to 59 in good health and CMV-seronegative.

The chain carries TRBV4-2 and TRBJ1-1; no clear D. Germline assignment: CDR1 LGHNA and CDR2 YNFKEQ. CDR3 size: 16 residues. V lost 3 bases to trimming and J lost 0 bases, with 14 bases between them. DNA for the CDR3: TGTGCCAGCAGCCAGAGCCGGGAGGTTTTGAACACTGAAGCTTTCTTT. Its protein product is CASSQSREVLNTEAFF.

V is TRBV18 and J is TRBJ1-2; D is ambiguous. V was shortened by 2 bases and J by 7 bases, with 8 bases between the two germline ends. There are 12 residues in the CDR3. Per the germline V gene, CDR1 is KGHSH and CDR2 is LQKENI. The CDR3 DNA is TGTGCCAGCTCACCATTCCCGGGTGGCTACACCTTC. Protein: CASSPFPGGYTF. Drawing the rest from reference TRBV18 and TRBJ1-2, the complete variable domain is NAGVMQNPRHLVRRRGQEARLRCSPMKGHSHVYWYRQLPEEGLKFMVYLQKENIIDESGMPKERFSAEFPKEGPSILRIQQVVRGDSAAYFCASSPFPGGYTFGSGTRLTVV.

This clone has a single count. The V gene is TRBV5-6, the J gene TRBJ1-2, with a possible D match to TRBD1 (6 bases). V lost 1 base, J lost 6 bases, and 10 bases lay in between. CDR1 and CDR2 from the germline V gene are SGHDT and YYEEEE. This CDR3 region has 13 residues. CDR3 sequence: CASSLNRVDGYTF. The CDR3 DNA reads TGTGCCAGCAGCTTGAACAGGGTGGATGGCTACACCTTC.

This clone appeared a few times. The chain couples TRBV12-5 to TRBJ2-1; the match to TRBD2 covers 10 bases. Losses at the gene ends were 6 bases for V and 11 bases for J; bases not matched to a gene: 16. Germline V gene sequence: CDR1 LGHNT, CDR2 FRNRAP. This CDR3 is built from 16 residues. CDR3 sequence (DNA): TGTGCTAGTGGCTCCGGGCGTGGAGGTAGCGGGGGGCAGCAGTTCTTC. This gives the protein CASGSGRGGSGGQQFF.

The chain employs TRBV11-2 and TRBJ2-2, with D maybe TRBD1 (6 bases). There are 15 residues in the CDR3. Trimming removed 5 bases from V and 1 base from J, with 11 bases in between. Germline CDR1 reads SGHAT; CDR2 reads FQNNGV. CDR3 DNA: TGTGCCAGCAGCAGCAGGGGTGGGAACACCGGGGAGCTGTTTTTT. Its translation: CASSSRGGNTGELFF.

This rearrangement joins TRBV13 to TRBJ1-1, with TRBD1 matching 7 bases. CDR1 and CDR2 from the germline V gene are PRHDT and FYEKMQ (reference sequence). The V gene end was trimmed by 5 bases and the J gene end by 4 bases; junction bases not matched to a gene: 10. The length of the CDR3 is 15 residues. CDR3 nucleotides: TGTGCCAGCAGCCCCCAGTTACAGGGGCTCACTGAAGCTTTCTTT. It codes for CASSPQLQGLTEAFF.

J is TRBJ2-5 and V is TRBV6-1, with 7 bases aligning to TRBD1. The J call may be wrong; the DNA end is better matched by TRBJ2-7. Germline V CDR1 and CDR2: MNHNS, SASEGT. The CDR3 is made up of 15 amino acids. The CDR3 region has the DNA TGTGCCAGCAGTGCCACCCTCGGGACAGACTACGAGCAGTACTTC. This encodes CASSATLGTDYEQYF.

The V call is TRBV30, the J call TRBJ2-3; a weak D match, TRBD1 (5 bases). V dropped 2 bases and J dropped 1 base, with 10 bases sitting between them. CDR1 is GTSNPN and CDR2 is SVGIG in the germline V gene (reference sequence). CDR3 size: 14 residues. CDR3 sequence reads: CAWSPDRGTDTQYF. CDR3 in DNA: TGTGCCTGGAGTCCAGACAGAGGCACAGATACGCAGTATTTT.

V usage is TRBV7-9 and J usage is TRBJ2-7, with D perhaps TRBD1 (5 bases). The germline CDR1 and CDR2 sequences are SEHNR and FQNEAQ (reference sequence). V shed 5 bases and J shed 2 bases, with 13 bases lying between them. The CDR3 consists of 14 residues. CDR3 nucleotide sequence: TGTGCCAGCAGCCACATGACAGCTACCTACGAGCAGTACTTC. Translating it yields CASSHMTATYEQYF.

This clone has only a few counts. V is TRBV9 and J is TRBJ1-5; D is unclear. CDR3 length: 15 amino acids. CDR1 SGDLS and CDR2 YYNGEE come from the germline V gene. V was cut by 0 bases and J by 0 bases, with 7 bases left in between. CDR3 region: CASSVDGLSNQPQHF. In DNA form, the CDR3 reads TGTGCCAGCAGCGTAGACGGACTTAGCAATCAGCCCCAGCATTTT.

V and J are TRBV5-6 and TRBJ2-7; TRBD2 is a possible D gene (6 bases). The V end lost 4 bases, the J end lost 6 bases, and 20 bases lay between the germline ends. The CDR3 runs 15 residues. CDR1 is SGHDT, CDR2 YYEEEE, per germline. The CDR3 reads CASSPRLLALVEQYF. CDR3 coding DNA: TGTGCCAGCAGCCCCCGGCTACTAGCACTGGTCGAGCAGTACTTC.

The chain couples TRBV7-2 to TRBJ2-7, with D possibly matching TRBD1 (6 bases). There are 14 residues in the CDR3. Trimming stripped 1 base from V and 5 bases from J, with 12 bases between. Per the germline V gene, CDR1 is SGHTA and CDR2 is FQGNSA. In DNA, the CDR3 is TGTGCCAGCAGCTTAGGCGGCAGGGGCAACGAGCAGTACTTC. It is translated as CASSLGGRGNEQYF.

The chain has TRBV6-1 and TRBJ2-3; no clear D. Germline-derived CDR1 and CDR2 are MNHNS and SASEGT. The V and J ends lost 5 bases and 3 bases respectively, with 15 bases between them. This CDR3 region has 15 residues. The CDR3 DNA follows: TGTGCCAGCAGTCCCGGGTCTATTCGTACAGATACGCAGTATTTT. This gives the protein CASSPGSIRTDTQYF.

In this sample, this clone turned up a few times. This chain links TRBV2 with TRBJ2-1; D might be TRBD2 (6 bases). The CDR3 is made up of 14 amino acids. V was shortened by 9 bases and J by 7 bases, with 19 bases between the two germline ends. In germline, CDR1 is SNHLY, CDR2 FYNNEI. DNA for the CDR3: TGTGCCAGTGATCGGGACTCGGCGCTAAATGAGCAGTTCTTC. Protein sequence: CASDRDSALNEQFF.

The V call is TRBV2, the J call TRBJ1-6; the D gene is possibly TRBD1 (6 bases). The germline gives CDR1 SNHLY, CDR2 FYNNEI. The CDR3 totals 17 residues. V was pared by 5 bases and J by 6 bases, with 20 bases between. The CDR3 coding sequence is TGTGCCAGCAGTAGGCTCAGGGGACTACCTTTTAATTCACCCCTCCACTTT. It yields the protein CASSRLRGLPFNSPLHF.

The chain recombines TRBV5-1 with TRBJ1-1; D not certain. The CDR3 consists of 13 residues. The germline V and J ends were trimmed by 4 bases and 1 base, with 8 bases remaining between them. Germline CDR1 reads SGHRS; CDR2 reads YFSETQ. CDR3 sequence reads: CASSIDWNTEAFF. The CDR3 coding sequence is TGCGCCAGCAGCATTGACTGGAACACTGAAGCTTTCTTT.

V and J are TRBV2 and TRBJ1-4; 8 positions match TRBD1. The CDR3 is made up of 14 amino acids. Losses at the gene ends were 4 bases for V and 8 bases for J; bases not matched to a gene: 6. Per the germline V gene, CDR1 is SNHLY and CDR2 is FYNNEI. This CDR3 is CASSGQGAVEKLFF. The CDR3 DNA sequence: TGTGCCAGCAGTGGTCAGGGGGCGGTCGAAAAACTGTTTTTT. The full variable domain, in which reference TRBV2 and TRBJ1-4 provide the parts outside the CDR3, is EPEVTQTPSHQVTQMGQEVILRCVPISNHLYFYWYRQILGQKVEFLVSFYNNEISEKSEIFDDQFSVERPDGSNFTLKIRSTKLEDSAMYFCASSGQGAVEKLFFGSGTQLSVL.

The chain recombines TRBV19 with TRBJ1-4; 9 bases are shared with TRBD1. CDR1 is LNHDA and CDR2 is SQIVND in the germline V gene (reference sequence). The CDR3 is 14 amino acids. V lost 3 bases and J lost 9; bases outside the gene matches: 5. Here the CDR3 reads CASSIGTGKKKLFF. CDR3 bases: TGTGCCAGTAGTATCGGGACAGGGAAGAAAAAACTGTTTTTT.

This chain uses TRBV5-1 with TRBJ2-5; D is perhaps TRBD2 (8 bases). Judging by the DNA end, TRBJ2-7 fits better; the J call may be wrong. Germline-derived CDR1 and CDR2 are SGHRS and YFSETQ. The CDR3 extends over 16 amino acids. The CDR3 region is CASSSGGDSSSYEQYF. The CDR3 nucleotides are TGCGCCAGCAGCTCGGGGGGGGACAGTAGCTCCTACGAGCAGTACTTC.

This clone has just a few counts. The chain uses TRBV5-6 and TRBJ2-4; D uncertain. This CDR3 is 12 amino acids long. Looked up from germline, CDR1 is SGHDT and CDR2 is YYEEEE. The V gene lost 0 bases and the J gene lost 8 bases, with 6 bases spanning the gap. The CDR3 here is CASSLEADIQYF. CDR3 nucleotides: TGTGCCAGCAGCTTGGAGGCGGACATTCAGTACTTC.

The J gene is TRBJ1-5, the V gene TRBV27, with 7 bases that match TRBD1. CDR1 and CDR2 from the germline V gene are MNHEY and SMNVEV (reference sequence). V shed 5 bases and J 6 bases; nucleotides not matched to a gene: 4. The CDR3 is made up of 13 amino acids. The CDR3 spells CASSPRGVQPQHF. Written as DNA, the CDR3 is TGTGCCAGCAGTCCCAGGGGGGTTCAGCCCCAGCATTTT.